A selection of T cell receptor beta chains follows, all from one sample in a study of T-cell reconstitution after alpha-beta-depleted transplantation in children. TCRdb recomputed calls from the PCR reads with MiXCR, one row per CDR3 protein. The sample shows 60,000 to 80,000 distinct CDR3 sequences, more than 5.5% of them seen only once. The sequencing used PBMCs from the stem cell graft donor, collected from the stem cell graft. Receptors were obtained from a human donor who donated a stem cell graft to a child with acute lymphoblastic leukemia. CDR3s include the opening cysteine and the closing phenylalanine or tryptophan. Fields, in order: J gene, V gene, clone size, CDR3 protein. Clone sizes are given selectively: once, few, many, or a class where the clone is expanded.

>TRBJ1-2|TRBV19|few
CASSISGAGYTF
>TRBJ1-3|TRBV11-2|NA
CASSLAETASGNTIYF
>TRBJ1-2|TRBV29-1|many
CSVPGQANYGYTF
>TRBJ1-2|TRBV27|many
CASSRHPLVFNYGYTF
>TRBJ1-4|TRBV9|NA
CASSPYAGVKEKLFF
>TRBJ2-4|TRBV5-1|many
CASSSRGGKAKNIQYF
>TRBJ2-5|TRBV5-5|many
CASSPPDLRGQETQYF
>TRBJ2-1|TRBV19|few
CASSIVGNGYNEQFF
>TRBJ2-2|TRBV6-2/TRBV6-3|few
CASMGSGELFF
>TRBJ2-7|TRBV7-2|many
CASSLTPSRGSYYEQYF
>TRBJ1-1|TRBV7-2|NA
CASSPQGWGAFF
>TRBJ1-5|TRBV7-2|many
CATSRAGDQPQHF
>TRBJ2-7|TRBV2|few
CASKDVRYEQYF
>TRBJ2-5|TRBV7-2|NA
CASSLDRLTKETQYF
>TRBJ1-1|TRBV27|many
CASSTTGTGNTEAFF
>TRBJ1-6|TRBV12-3/TRBV12-4|many
CASSLGGTSPLHF
>TRBJ2-7|TRBV28|many
CASSKTRQRLAKEQYF
>TRBJ2-7|TRBV5-4|many
CASSFAGVSYEQYF
>TRBJ2-7|TRBV4-2|many
CASGFAGTSEQYF
>TRBJ1-3|TRBV11-3|many
CASSLFSGGGNTIYF
>TRBJ2-7|TRBV12-3/TRBV12-4|many
CASSLAGNSYEQYF
>TRBJ2-7|TRBV20-1|many
CSATDTYEQYF
>TRBJ2-3|TRBV6-1|many
CASKGHLAASTDTQYF
>TRBJ1-5|TRBV20-1|many
CSARGDSSNQPQHF
>TRBJ2-5|TRBV12-5|many
CASGPGTSGVGETQYF
>TRBJ2-3|TRBV6-1|NA
CASSEAASGRATDTQYF
>TRBJ1-5|TRBV29-1|many
CSVGGGNQPQHF
>TRBJ2-4|TRBV27|many
CASSLPGQENIQYF
>TRBJ2-2|TRBV5-4|NA
CASSLRNRGELFF
>TRBJ1-1|TRBV6-4|NA
CASSDSPGRGGTEAFF
>TRBJ1-2|TRBV6-1|few
CASNFGTENNYGYTF
>TRBJ2-6|TRBV27|few
CASSFKSSGANVLTF
>TRBJ2-2|TRBV6-5|many
CASSYSSRANTGELFF
>TRBJ1-1|TRBV20-1|few
CSATRQGAEAFF
>TRBJ2-7|TRBV28|NA
CASSGTGEVYEQYF
>TRBJ1-2|TRBV2|NA
CASKRDPYGYTF
>TRBJ1-2|TRBV7-2|many
CASSPPLRDRALSNYGYTF
>TRBJ2-5|TRBV21-1|few
CASERDSLGPEETQYF
>TRBJ2-7|TRBV7-3|few
CASSPGQGQEQYF
>TRBJ2-3|TRBV28|many
CASTQGKDTQYF